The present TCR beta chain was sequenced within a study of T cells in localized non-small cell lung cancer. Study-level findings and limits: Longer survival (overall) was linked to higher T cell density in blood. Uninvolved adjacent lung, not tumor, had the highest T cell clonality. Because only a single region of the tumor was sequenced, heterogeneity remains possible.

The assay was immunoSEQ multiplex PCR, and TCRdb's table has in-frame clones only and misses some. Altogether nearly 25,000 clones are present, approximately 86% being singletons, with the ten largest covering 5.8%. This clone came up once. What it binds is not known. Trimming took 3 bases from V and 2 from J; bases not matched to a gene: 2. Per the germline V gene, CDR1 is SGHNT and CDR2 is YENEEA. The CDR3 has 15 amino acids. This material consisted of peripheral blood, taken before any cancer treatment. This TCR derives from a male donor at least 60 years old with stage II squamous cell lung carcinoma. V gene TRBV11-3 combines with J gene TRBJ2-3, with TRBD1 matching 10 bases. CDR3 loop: CASSFGTGVTDTQYF. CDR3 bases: TGTGCCAGCAGCTTCGGGACAGGGGTCACAGATACGCAGTATTTT.